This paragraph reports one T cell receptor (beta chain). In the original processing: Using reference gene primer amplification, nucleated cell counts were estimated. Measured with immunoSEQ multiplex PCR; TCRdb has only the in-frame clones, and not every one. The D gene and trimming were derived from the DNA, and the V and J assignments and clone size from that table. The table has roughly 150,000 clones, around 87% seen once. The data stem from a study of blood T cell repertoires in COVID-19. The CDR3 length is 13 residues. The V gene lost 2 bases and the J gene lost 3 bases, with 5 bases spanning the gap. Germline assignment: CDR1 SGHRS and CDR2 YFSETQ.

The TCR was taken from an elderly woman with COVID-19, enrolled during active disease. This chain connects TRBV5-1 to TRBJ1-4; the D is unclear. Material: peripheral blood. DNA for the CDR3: TGCGCCAGCAGCTTAGCACCTAATGAAAAACTGTTTTTT. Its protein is CASSLAPNEKLFF.